A selection of T cell receptor beta chains follows, all from one sample in a study of shared clonotypes between healthy human individuals. Using immunoSEQ multiplex PCR, the repertoire was profiled, and TCRdb retains in-frame clones only, with some absent. The sample has 2,500,000 or so clones; about 92% are singletons. Sequencing used naive CD4+ T cells sorted from blood. All receptors come from a man aged 18 to 29 in good health. Each CDR3 is given with its conserved first and last residue. D genes are given only for firm matches. Clone size appears in some rows only: once, few, many, or a class for an expanded clone.

d_call j_call clone_size v_call cdr3_aa cdr3_nt
. TRBJ1-1 few TRBV5-1 CASGVITQTEAFF TGCGCCAGCGGGGTCATAACGCAAACTGAAGCTTTCTTT
TRBD2 TRBJ2-1 . TRBV6-5 CASSRGGAAFNEQFF TGTGCCAGCAGCCGCGGGGGGGCCGCATTCAATGAGCAGTTCTTC
. TRBJ2-2 . TRBV5-4 CASSPGAQTGELFF TGTGCCAGCAGCCCGGGAGCGCAGACCGGGGAGCTGTTTTTT
TRBD1 TRBJ2-7 . TRBV28 CASSSSGTGIEQYF TGTGCCAGCAGTTCATCCGGGACAGGGATCGAGCAGTACTTC
. TRBJ2-3 . TRBV5-1 CASSLGGRPADTQYF TGCGCCAGCAGCCTGGGGGGTCGGCCAGCTGATACGCAGTATTTT
. TRBJ2-7 once TRBV7-2 CASSLYNSDGDEQYF TGTGCCAGCAGCTTATATAATTCTGATGGGGACGAGCAGTACTTC
TRBD2 TRBJ2-3 . TRBV5-6 CASSLMVAGRDTQYF TGTGCCAGCAGCTTGATGGTAGCGGGACGAGATACGCAGTATTTT
. TRBJ2-7 once TRBV20-1 CSAYDPYEQYF TGCAGTGCTTATGACCCCTACGAGCAGTACTTC
. TRBJ2-1 once TRBV5-1 CASSSLPGSYNEQFF TGCGCCAGCAGTTCTCTCCCGGGTTCCTACAATGAGCAGTTCTTC
. TRBJ2-5 . TRBV5-1 CASSLEGRETQYF TGCGCCAGCAGCTTGGAGGGGCGTGAGACCCAGTACTTC
. TRBJ1-5 . TRBV6-6 CASSYSEGNQPQHF TGTGCCAGCAGTTACTCGGAGGGGAATCAGCCCCAGCATTTT
. TRBJ2-5 . TRBV11-2 CASSKRQYQETQYF TGTGCCAGCAGCAAAAGACAGTACCAAGAGACCCAGTACTTC
. TRBJ2-5 . TRBV5-1 CASSYPEETQYF TGCGCCAGCAGCTATCCCGAGGAGACCCAGTACTTC
. TRBJ1-5 . TRBV28 CASRERGVGEYQPQHF TGTGCCAGCAGGGAGAGAGGGGTTGGGGAATATCAGCCCCAGCATTTT
. TRBJ2-7 . TRBV11-2 CASSRLRVLSPYEQYF TGTGCCAGCAGCCGTCTGAGGGTCCTGTCCCCCTACGAGCAGTACTTC
. TRBJ1-5 few TRBV6-5 CASSPSDGSNQPQHF TGTGCCAGCAGTCCATCGGACGGGAGCAATCAGCCCCAGCATTTT
TRBD1 TRBJ1-3 . TRBV18 CASSGGQASGNTIYF TGTGCCAGCTCGGGGGGACAGGCCTCTGGAAACACCATATATTTT
. TRBJ2-3 . TRBV11-2 CASSLTGAKTSTDTQYF TGTGCCAGCAGCTTGACCGGGGCGAAGACTAGCACAGATACGCAGTATTTT
TRBD2 TRBJ2-1 . TRBV7-2 CASSRTSVLYNEQFF TGTGCCAGCAGCAGGACTAGCGTTCTTTACAATGAGCAGTTCTTC
. TRBJ2-2 . TRBV6-6 CASSYSGDTNTGELFF TGTGCCAGCAGTTACTCGGGGGATACAAACACCGGGGAGCTGTTTTTT
TRBD2 TRBJ2-3 . TRBV5-1 CASSQGTSGTDTQYF TGCGCCAGCAGCCAGGGGACTAGCGGCACAGATACGCAGTATTTT
. TRBJ1-2 . TRBV6-1 CASSESWGNYGYTF TGTGCCAGCAGTGAAAGTTGGGGGAACTATGGCTACACCTTC
. TRBJ1-4 . TRBV7-6 CASSSSRANEKLFF TGTGCCAGCAGCTCGTCGAGGGCTAACGAAAAACTGTTTTTT
. TRBJ2-7 . TRBV11-3 CASSLVGREAEQYF TGTGCCAGCAGCTTAGTGGGCAGGGAGGCCGAGCAGTACTTC
TRBD1 TRBJ1-1 . TRBV7-2 CASSARQGLNTEAFF TGTGCCAGCAGCGCGAGACAGGGGCTGAACACTGAAGCTTTCTTT
TRBD1 TRBJ1-1 . TRBV2 CASSRQGAVGTEAFF TGTGCCAGCAGCAGACAGGGGGCCGTGGGGACTGAAGCTTTCTTT
TRBD1 TRBJ1-5 . TRBV2 CASSGGDRQNQPQHF TGTGCCAGCAGTGGCGGGGACAGGCAAAATCAGCCCCAGCATTTT
TRBD1 TRBJ2-7 . TRBV2 CASRGVQGSYEQYF TGTGCCAGCAGGGGTGTACAGGGGTCCTACGAGCAGTACTTC
TRBD1 TRBJ1-6 . TRBV6-1 CASREPGQGPSPLHF TGTGCCAGCAGGGAGCCGGGACAGGGGCCGTCGCCCCTCCACTTT
. TRBJ2-3 . TRBV14 CASSQARGRVTDTQYF TGTGCCAGCAGCCAAGCAAGAGGGAGAGTCACAGATACGCAGTATTTT